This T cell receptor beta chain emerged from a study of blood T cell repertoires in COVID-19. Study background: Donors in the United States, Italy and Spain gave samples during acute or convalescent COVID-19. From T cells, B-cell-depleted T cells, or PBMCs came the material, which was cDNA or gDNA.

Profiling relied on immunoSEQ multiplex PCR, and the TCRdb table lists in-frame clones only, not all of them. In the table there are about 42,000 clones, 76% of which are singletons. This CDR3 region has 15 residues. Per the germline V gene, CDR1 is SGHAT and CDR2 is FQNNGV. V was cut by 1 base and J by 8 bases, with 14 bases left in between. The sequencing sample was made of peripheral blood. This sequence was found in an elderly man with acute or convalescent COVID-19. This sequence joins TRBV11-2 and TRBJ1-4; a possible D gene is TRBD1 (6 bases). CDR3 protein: CASSLGFRGREKLFF. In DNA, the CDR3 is TGTGCCAGCAGCTTAGGGTTCAGGGGACGGGAAAAACTGTTTTTT.